Sequencing of this T cell receptor (beta chain) was carried out in a study of OX40 agonist ivuxolimab in advanced cancers. Study as a whole: Patients treated during dose escalation were battling hepatocellular carcinoma, melanoma, renal cell or head and neck cancer. A partial response was reached by three patients: one with hepatocellular carcinoma and two with cutaneous melanoma.

Study conclusions and caveats: Researchers did not establish what antigens the expanded peripheral T cells target.

This clone was recorded only once. Its target is unknown. This CDR3 is 11 amino acids long. Germline V CDR1 and CDR2: DFQATT, SNEGSKA (reference sequence). The ends were cut back, 6 bases at V and 2 bases at J, with 8 bases in the middle. Sequenced by immunoSEQ multiplex PCR; TCRdb stores in-frame clones only, minus some. Among some 60,000 clones listed, less than 95% were seen once. Source: CD4+ or CD8+ T cells sorted from blood, taken in a trial of the OX40 agonist ivuxolimab. The receptor comes from an adult with an advanced solid tumor such as melanoma, head and neck, liver or kidney cancer. This rearrangement joins TRBV20-1 to TRBJ2-7, with TRBD2 as a possible D gene (6 bases). The CDR3 spells CSARLAYEQYF. CDR3 DNA sequence: TGCAGTGCAAGACTAGCCTACGAGCAGTACTTC.